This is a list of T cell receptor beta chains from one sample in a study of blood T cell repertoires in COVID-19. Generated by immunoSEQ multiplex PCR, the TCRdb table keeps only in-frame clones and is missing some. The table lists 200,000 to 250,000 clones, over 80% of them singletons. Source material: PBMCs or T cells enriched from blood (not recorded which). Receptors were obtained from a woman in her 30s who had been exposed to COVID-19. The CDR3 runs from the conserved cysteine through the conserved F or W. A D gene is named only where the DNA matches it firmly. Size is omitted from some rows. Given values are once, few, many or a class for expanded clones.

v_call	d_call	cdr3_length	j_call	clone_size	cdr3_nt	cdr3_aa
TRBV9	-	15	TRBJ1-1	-	TGTGCCAGCAGCGTAGTCGATGGGGGGGGAACTGAAGCTTTCTTT	CASSVVDGGGTEAFF
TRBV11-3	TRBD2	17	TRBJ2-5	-	TGTGCCAGCAGCTCCGTGTCACATAGCGGGAGACCAGAGACCCAGTACTTC	CASSSVSHSGRPETQYF
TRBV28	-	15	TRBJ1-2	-	TGTGCCAGCAGCGGCATGACGGTTCTAGCGTATGGCTACACCTTC	CASSGMTVLAYGYTF
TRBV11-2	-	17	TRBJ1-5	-	TGTGCCAGCAGCTTGCGCAGGGCCGTGCACAGCAATCAGCCCCAGCATTTT	CASSLRRAVHSNQPQHF
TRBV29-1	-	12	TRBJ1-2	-	TGCAGCGTTAGTAACAGTGCCTATGGCTACACCTTC	CSVSNSAYGYTF
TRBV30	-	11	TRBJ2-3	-	TGTGCCTTTAGTCTCGCAGATACGCAGTATTTT	CAFSLADTQYF
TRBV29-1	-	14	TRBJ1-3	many	TGCAGCGTTACAGGGCTTTACTCTGGAAACACCATATATTTT	CSVTGLYSGNTIYF
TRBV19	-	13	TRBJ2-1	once	TGTGCCAGGACCCGGAGCTCCTACAATGAGCAGTTCTTC	CARTRSSYNEQFF
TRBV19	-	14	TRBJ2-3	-	TGTGCCAGTAGTACAGGGGAGGGCCTAGATACGCAGTATTTT	CASSTGEGLDTQYF
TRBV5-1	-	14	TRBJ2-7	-	TGCGCCAGCAGCTTCCATGAAAGGGGATCCGAGCAGTACTTC	CASSFHERGSEQYF
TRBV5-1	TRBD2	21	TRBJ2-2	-	TGCGCCAGCAGCCCCTTCGGGGCTAGCGGGAGGCCTGGCCGAAACACCGGGGAGCTGTTTTTT	CASSPFGASGRPGRNTGELFF
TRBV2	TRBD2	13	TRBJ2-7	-	TGTGCCAGCAACGGGGGGGTTAGCGACGAGCAGTACTTC	CASNGGVSDEQYF
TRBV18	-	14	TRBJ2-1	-	TGTGCCAGCTCACTCACTCCCTCCTACAATGAGCAGTTCTTC	CASSLTPSYNEQFF
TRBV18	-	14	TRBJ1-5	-	TGTGCCAGCTCACTAACAGGTACCAATCAGCCCCAGCATTTT	CASSLTGTNQPQHF
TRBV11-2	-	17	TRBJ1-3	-	TGTGCCAGCAGCCGTGATCTAGGGGTCTTTTATGGAAACACCATATATTTT	CASSRDLGVFYGNTIYF
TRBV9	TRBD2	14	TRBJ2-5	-	TGTGCCAGCAGTTGGACTAGCGGGAGTGAGACCCAGTACTTC	CASSWTSGSETQYF
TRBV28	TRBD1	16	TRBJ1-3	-	TGTGCCAGCAGTACATCAGGGGGGATCTCTGGAAACACCATATATTTT	CASSTSGGISGNTIYF
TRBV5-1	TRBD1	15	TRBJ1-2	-	TGCGCCAGCAGCCCCAGACAGGGAATCGGCTATGGCTACACCTTC	CASSPRQGIGYGYTF
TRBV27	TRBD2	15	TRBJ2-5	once	TGTGCCAGCAGGGGAATAGCGGGGATCCAAGAGACCCAGTACTTC	CASRGIAGIQETQYF
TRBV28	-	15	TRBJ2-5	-	TGTGCCAGCAGTTTAGGGGGTGACGGGAGACAGACCCAGTACTTC	CASSLGGDGRQTQYF
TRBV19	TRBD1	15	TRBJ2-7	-	TGTGCCAGTAGTTTTTCCGGGACAGGGATGTACGAGCAGTACTTC	CASSFSGTGMYEQYF
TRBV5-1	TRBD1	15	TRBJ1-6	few	TGCGCCAGCAGCATCGGACAGGGGAAAGGTTCACCCCTCCACTTT	CASSIGQGKGSPLHF
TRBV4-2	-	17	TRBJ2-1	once	TGTGCCAGCAGCCACGAAGGTTCGGGAGCGCTCTACAATGAGCAGTTCTTC	CASSHEGSGALYNEQFF
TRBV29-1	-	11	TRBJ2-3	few	TGCAGCGTCATCAACGATAGAGCGCAGTATTTT	CSVINDRAQYF
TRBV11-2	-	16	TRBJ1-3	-	TGTGCCAGCAGCTCCGTACGGGGGAGCTCTGGAAACACCATATATTTT	CASSSVRGSSGNTIYF
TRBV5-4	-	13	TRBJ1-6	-	TGTGCCAGCAGCTTGGAGGTGGAGTCACCCCTCCACTTT	CASSLEVESPLHF
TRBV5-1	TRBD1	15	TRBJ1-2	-	TGCGCCAGCAGCTTGGATCTTGGACAGGCCTATGGCTACACCTTC	CASSLDLGQAYGYTF
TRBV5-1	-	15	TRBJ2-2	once	TGCGCCAGCAGCTTGACTAGATTGAACACCGGGGAGCTGTTTTTT	CASSLTRLNTGELFF
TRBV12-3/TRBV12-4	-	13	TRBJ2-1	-	TGTGCCAGCAGCCGGGGTAAGAACAATGAGCAGTTCTTC	CASSRGKNNEQFF
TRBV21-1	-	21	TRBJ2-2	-	TGTGCCAGCAGCAAAGCGGGGGTCAGGGTAGGACTAGCGGGGAACACCGGGGAGCTGTTTTTT	CASSKAGVRVGLAGNTGELFF
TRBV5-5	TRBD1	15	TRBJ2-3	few	TGTGCCAGCAGCTTGGCGGGACAGAGCACAGATACGCAGTATTTT	CASSLAGQSTDTQYF
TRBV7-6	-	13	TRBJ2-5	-	TGTGCCAGCAGCCATAGCGGAGGAGAGACCCAGTACTTC	CASSHSGGETQYF
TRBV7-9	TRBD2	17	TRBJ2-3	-	TGTGCCAGCAGCTTAGGACTAGCGGGAGAAGGGGCAGATACGCAGTATTTT	CASSLGLAGEGADTQYF
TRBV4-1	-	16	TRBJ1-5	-	TGCGCCAGCAGCCAATCAGCTTCGGGGGGATCCGGACCCCAGCATTTT	CASSQSASGGSGPQHF
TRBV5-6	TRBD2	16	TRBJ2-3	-	TGTGCCAGCAGCTCGTTGACTAGCGGGAGAACAGATACGCAGTATTTT	CASSSLTSGRTDTQYF
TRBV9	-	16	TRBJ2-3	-	TGTGCCAGCAGCCCCCGGGGTAGGGCTAGCACAGATACGCAGTATTTT	CASSPRGRASTDTQYF